This TCR beta chain was documented in a study of T cells after yellow fever vaccination. Findings of the study overall: At 95% to 96% for CD4 and about 87% for CD8, most primary-vaccination clones showed up again after the booster. Clonotypes found in both CD4 and CD8 compartments made up a small share.

For this clonotype: What it binds is not known.

A universal primer site and UMIs were added as TCR cDNA was made by 5'RACE template switching. Each CDR3 protein gets one entry after TCRdb re-called the 5' RACE reads with MiXCR. The data contain about 370,000 distinct CDR3 sequences, 9.5% to 13% of them singletons. Sequencing was performed on PBMCs, taken on the day of the first yellow fever vaccination. The receptor's source is a man between 18 and 35 years old who received the YFV17D yellow fever vaccine.

CDR3 loop: CASSVIGLGGVNEQFF. Written as DNA, the CDR3 is TGTGCCAGCAGCGTGATCGGACTAGGGGGGGTCAATGAGCAGTTCTTC. The chain is built from TRBV11-2 and TRBJ2-1, with a possible D match to TRBD2 (7 bases). Trimming shortened V by 5 bases and J by 6 bases, and 20 bases separated the two germline ends. The V gene's germline CDR1 is SGHAT and CDR2 FQNNGV. The CDR3 has 16 residues.